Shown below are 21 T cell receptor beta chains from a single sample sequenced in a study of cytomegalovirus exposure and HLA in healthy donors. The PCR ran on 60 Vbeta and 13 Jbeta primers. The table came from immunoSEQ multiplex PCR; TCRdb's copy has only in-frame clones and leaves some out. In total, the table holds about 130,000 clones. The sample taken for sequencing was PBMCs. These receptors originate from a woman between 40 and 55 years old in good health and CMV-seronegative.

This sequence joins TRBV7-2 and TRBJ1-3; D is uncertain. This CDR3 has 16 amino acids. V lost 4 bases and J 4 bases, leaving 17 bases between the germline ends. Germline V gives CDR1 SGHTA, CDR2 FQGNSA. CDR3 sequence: CASSSWAGREGNTIYF. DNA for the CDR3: TGTGCCAGCAGCTCATGGGCCGGGCGGGAGGGAAACACCATATATTTT.

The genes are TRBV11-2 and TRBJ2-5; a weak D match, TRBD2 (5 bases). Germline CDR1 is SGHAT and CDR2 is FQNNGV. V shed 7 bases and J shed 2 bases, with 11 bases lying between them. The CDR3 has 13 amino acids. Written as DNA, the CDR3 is TGTGCCAGCACACCCGGACTTCAAGAGACCCAGTACTTC. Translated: CASTPGLQETQYF.

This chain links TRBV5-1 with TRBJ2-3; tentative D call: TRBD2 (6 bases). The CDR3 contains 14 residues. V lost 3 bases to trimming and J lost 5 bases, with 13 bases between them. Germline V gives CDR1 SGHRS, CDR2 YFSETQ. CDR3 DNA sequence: TGCGCCAGCAGCTCGCTAGCGCGGGAAGATACGCAGTATTTT. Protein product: CASSSLAREDTQYF.

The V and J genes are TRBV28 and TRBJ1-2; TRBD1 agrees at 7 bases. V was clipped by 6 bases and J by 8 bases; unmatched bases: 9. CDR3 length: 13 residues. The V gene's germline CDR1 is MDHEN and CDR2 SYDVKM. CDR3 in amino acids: CASRLGTASGYTF. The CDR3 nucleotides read TGTGCCAGCAGGTTAGGGACAGCCTCAGGCTACACCTTC.

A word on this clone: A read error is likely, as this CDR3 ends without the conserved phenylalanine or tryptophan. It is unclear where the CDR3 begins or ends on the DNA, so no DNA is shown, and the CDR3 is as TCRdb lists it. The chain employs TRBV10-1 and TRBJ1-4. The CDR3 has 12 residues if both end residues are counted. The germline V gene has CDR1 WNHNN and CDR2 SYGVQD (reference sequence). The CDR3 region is CASSDGGMLPPL.

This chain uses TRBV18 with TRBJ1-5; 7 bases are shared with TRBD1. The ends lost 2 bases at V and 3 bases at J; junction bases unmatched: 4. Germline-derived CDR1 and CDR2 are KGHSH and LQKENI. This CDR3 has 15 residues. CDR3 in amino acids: CASSPETGINQPQHF. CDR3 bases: TGTGCCAGCTCACCAGAGACAGGGATCAATCAGCCCCAGCATTTT.

The CDR3 protein is CATAGQGGTDTQYF. The CDR3 region has the DNA TGCGCCACCGCGGGACAGGGAGGGACAGATACGCAGTATTTT. This chain connects TRBV5-1 to TRBJ2-3, with 9 bases that match TRBD1. CDR1 and CDR2 (germline): SGHRS, YFSETQ. The trim removed 9 bases at V and 3 bases at J, leaving 8 bases unmatched. This CDR3 has 14 residues.

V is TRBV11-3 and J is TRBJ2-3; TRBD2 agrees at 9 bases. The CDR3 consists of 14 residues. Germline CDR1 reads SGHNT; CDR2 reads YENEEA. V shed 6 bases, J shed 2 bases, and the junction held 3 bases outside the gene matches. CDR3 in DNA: TGTGCCAGCAGTCGCGGGGGGGCCACAGATACGCAGTATTTT. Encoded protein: CASSRGGATDTQYF. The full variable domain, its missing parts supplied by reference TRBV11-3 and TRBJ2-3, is EAGVVQSPRYKIIEKKQPVAFWCNPISGHNTLYWYLQNLGQGPELLIRYENEEAVDDSQLPKDRFSAERLKGVDSTLKIQPAELGDSAVYLCASSRGGATDTQYFGPGTRLTVL.

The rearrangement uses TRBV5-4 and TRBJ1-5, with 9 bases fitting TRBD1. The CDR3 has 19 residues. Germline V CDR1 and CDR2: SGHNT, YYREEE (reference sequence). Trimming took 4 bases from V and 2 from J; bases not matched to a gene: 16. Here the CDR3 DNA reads TGTGCCAGCAGCGGCATGAACCGGGACAGGGAAGTTGGCAATCAGCCCCAGCATTTT. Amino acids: CASSGMNRDREVGNQPQHF. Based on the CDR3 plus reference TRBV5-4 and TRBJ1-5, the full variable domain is ETGVTQSPTHLIKTRGQQVTLRCSSQSGHNTVSWYQQALGQGPQFIFQYYREEENGRGNFPPRFSGLQFPNYSSELNVNALELDDSALYLCASSGMNRDREVGNQPQHFGDGTRLSIL.

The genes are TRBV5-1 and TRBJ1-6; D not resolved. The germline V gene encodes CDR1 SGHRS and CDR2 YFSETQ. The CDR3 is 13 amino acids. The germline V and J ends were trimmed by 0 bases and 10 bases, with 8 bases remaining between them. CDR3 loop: CASSLALRSPLHF. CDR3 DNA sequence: TGCGCCAGCAGCTTGGCCCTACGATCACCCCTCCACTTT.

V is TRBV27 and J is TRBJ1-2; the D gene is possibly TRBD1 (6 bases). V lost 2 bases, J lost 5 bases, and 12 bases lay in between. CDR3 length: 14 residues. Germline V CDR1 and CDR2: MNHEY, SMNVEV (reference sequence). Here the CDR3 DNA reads TGTGCCAGCAGTTTAGTGGGGGCAGGGTATGGCTACACCTTC. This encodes CASSLVGAGYGYTF.

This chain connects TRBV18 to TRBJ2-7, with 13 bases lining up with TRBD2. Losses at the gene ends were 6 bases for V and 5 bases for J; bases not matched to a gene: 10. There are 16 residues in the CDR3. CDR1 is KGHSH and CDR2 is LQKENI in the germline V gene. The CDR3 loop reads CASSLAGTSGVHEQYF. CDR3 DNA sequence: TGTGCCAGCTCCTTGGCCGGGACTAGCGGGGTCCACGAGCAGTACTTC.

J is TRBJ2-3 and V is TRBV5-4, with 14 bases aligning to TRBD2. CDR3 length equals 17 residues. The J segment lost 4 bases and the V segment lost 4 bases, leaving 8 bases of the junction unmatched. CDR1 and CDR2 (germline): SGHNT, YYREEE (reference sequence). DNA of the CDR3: TGTGCCAGCAGCCCGGAGACTAGCGGGGGGGCCCCAGATACGCAGTATTTT. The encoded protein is CASSPETSGGAPDTQYF.

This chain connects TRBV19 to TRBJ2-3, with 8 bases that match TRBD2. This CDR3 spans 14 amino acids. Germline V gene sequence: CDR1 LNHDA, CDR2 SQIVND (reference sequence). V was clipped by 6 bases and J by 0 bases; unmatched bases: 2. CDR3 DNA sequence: TGTGCCAGTAGACTAGCGGTTAGCACAGATACGCAGTATTTT. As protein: CASRLAVSTDTQYF.

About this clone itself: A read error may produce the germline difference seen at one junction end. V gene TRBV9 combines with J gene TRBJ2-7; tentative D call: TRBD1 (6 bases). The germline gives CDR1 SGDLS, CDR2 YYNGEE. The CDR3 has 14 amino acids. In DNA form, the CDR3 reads TGTGCCAGCAGCGTAGACCTGGGGGCCTACGGGCAGTACTTC. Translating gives CASSVDLGAYGQYF.

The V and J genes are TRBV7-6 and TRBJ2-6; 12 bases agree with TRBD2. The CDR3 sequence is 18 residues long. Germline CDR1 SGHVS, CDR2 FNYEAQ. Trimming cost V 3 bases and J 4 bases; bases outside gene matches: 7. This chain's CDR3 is CASSFPSGGAAGANVLTF. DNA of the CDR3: TGTGCCAGCAGCTTCCCTAGCGGGGGGGCCGCCGGGGCCAACGTCCTGACTTTC. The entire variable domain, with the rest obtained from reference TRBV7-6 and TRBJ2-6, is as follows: GAGVSQSPRYKVTKRGQDVALRCDPISGHVSLYWYRQALGQGPEFLTYFNYEAQQDKSGLPNDRFSAERPEGSISTLTIQRTEQRDSAMYRCASSFPSGGAAGANVLTFGAGSRLTVL.

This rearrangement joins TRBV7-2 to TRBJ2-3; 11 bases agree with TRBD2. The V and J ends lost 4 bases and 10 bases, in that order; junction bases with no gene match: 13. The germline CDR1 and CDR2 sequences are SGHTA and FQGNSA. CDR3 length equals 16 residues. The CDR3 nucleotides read TGTGCCAGCAGCTCGCGCCCTAGCGGGGGGCCTAGTTCGCAGTATTTT. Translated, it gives CASSSRPSGGPSSQYF.

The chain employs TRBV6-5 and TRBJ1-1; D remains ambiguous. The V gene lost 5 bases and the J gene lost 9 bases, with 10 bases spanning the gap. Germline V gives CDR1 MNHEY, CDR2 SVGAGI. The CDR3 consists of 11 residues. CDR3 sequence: CASSGGPKAFF. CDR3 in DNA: TGTGCCAGCAGTGGCGGGCCCAAAGCTTTCTTT.

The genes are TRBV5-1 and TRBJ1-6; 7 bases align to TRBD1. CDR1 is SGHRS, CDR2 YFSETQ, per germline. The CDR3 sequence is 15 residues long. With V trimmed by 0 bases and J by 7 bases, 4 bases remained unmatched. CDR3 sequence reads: CASSLDSGQNSPLHF. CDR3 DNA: TGCGCCAGCAGCTTGGATTCGGGACAGAATTCACCCCTCCACTTT. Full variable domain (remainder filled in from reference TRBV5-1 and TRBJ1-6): KAGVTQTPRYLIKTRGQQVTLSCSPISGHRSVSWYQQTPGQGLQFLFEYFSETQRNKGNFPGRFSGRQFSNSRSEMNVSTLELGDSALYLCASSLDSGQNSPLHFGNGTRLTVT.

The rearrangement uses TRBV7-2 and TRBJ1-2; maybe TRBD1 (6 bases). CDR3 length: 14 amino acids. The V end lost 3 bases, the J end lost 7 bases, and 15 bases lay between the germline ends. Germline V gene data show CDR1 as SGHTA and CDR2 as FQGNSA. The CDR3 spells CASSLGQKISGYTF. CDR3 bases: TGTGCCAGCAGCTTGGGACAAAAGATAAGTGGCTACACCTTC.

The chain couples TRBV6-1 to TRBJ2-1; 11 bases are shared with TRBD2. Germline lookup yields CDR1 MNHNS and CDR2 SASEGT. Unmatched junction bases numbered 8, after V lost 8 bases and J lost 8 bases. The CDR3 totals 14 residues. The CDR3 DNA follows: TGTGCCAGCTTCAGGACTAGCGGGCTCGATGAGCAGTTCTTC. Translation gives CASFRTSGLDEQFF.